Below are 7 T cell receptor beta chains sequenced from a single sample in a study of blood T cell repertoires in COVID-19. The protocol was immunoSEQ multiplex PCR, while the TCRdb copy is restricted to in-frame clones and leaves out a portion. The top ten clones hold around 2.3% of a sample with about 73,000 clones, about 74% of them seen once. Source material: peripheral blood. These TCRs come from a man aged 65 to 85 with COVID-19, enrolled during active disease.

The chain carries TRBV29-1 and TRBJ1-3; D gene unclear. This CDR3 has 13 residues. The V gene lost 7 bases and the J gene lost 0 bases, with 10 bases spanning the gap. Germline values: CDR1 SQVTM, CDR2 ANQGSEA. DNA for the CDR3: TGCAGCGGACTACATAGCTCTGGAAACACCATATATTTT. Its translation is CSGLHSSGNTIYF. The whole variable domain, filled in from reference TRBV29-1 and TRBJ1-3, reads SAVISQKPSRDICQRGTSLTIQCQVDSQVTMMFWYRQQPGQSLTLIATANQGSEATYESGFVIDKFPISRPNLTFSTLTVSNMSPEDSSIYLCSGLHSSGNTIYFGEGSWLTVV.

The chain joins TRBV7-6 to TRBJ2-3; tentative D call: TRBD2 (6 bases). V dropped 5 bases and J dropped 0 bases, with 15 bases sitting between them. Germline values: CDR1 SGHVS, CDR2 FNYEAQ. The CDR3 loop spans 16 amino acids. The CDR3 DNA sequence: TGTGCCAGCAGCCCCACTAGCACAACTAGCACAGATACGCAGTATTTT. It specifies CASSPTSTTSTDTQYF.

In DNA form, the CDR3 reads TGTGCCAGCAGCTTGGGACAGGGGGGTTATCAGCCCCAGCATTTT. This gives the protein CASSLGQGGYQPQHF. This chain joins TRBV9 and TRBJ1-5; TRBD1 agrees at 11 bases. V dropped 4 bases and J dropped 5; count of bases not matched to a gene: 5. This CDR3 region has 15 residues. The germline CDR1 and CDR2 sequences are SGDLS and YYNGEE.

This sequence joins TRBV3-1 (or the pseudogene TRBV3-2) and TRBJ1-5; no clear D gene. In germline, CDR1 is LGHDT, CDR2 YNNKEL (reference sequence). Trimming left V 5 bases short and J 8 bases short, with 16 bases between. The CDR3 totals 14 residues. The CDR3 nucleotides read TGTGCCAGCAGCTCTCGGACTTATACGGAGCCCCAGCATTTT. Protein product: CASSSRTYTEPQHF.

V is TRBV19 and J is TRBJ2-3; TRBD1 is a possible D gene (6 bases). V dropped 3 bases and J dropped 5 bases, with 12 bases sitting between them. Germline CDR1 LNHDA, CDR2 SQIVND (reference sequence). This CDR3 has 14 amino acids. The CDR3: CASSIRQGIDTQYF. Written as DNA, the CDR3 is TGTGCCAGTAGTATTCGCCAGGGGATAGATACGCAGTATTTT.

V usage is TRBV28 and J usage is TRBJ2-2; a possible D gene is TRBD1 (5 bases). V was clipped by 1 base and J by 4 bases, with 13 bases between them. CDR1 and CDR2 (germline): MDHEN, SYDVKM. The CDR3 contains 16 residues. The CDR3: CASSLLGAQLTGELFF. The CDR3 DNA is TGTGCCAGCAGTTTATTAGGGGCCCAACTCACCGGGGAGCTGTTTTTT.

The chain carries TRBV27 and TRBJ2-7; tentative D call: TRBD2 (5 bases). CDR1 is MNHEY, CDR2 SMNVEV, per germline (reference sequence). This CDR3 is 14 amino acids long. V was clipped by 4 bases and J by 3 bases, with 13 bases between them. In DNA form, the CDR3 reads TGTGCCAGCAGTTACGGACTTTTGAACTACGAGCAGTACTTC. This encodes CASSYGLLNYEQYF.